This TCR beta chain came from a study of cytomegalovirus exposure and HLA in healthy donors (dated by TCRdb to the late 2010s). Regarding the research as a whole: In an earlier analysis of some 610 of the donors, roughly 300 Gb of sequence data and 90 million to 120 million unique TCR beta sequences from approximately 180 million T cells were reported. Among some 400 genotyped donors of the cohort, an average of about 240,000 unique TCR beta nucleotide sequences was sequenced per donor, of which about 19% were non-productive. Donor age, sex, ethnicity and CMV serostatus were compiled together with the repertoire data. The number of typed donors differed by locus: about 620-640 for A, B, C, DRB1 and DQB1; 500 to 550 for DQA1; approximately 600 for DPA1; and approximately 450 for DPB1. Every discovery cohort repertoire had been produced on one sequencing platform. The study profiled the T cell repertoires of hundreds of subjects by immunosequencing and related them to cytomegalovirus serostatus. Roughly 300 gigabases of sequencing data and about 92 million unique TCR sequences made up an early release that covered roughly 670 HLA-typed donors. In addition to the first cohort of roughly 670 subjects, a separate validation cohort of 120 different subjects was used. The later analysis used no new phenotypic data to find candidate immune exposures, relying instead on TCR beta sequences and their occurrence across donors. An earlier analysis of several hundred of the donors applied high-throughput TCR beta sequencing to assess whether each TCR beta V gene segment acted as functional or pseudogenic. HLA typing covered class I and class II loci at four-digit resolution. A handful of DR-DQ haplotypes were handled as single units for association and clustering because linkage in the cohort was strong. A later genetic analysis took genome-wide SNP genotypes for about 55% of the 666 donors and used that subset as a discovery cohort. To predict cytomegalovirus infection status, the study combined high-throughput TCR immunosequencing, statistical association of individual TCRs with disease status, and machine learning. To study patterns of TCR occurrence, a later analysis re-analyzed previously published TCR beta repertoires from around 660 donors and added high-resolution HLA genotyping. The genetic ancestry cluster associated with self-reported Caucasian donors included 70% to 85% of the roughly 380 genotyped donors. The aim of the study was to test whether cataloging public T cell receptors could identify signatures of past pathogen exposure. What the study reported, not specific to this receptor: This cohort had only TCR beta chains sequenced, and the lack of alpha or paired-chain data limited which features could be detected. When HLA alleles, especially DR and DQ, strongly co-occurred, attributing TCR associations to individual alleles was difficult. Sequencing depth was assumed to be roughly uniform across donors in the presence/absence analyses, though that assumption may not hold. A few of the identified cytomegalovirus-associated TCR beta chains were confirmed in vitro to be specific for cytomegalovirus antigens. According to a later analysis, parvovirus B19, influenza, CMV and Epstein-Barr virus appeared linked to several top co-occurrence clusters. The only immune exposure information available for the cohort was CMV serostatus. While some public TCRs were present in many individuals, most TCR sequences turned up only very rarely across donors. In a later analysis, most CMV-associated TCR beta chains were found to appear HLA-restricted, with HLA associations seemingly driven largely by CMV exposure. Cytomegalovirus status was reported to be diagnosed by the classifier with high specificity and sensitivity in both the original and validation cohorts. Because HLA typing was missing for some donors at each locus, association tests included only the typed subset. In a later analysis, TCR association rates were found to vary across HLA loci, with the most associated TCRs seen for DRB1 alleles and the fewest for HLA-C alleles. In a later genetic analysis, a missense DCLRE1C variant was associated with V-gene and J-gene trimming of TCR beta chains, and the association was replicated in an independent cohort. Because counts were too low, 15 to 20 rarely observed V segments, including chromosome 9 orphons, were excluded from the earlier analysis of several hundred of the donors. At a false discovery rate of 0.05, a later analysis linked under 20,000 TCR beta sequences to specific HLA alleles. A cluster of highly shared sequence variants was judged likely to represent a technical artifact of the sequencing pipeline. A further reported finding was that TCR beta sequences accurately predicted the HLA-A and HLA-B alleles for most subjects in the first cohort. According to a later genetic analysis, donors in an Asian-associated ancestry cluster had fewer N-insertions in productive TCRs than the roughly 670-donor mean. In a later analysis, HLA-associated TCR beta chains were found to be more clonally expanded and to have lower generation probabilities than equally common non-associated chains. Correlated functional status among segregating V segments might be attributable to linkage disequilibrium, but an unknown experimental factor could not be ruled out. In the study, some 180 TCR beta chains were listed as associated with cytomegalovirus. The 87-base-pair reads could not distinguish some IMGT-functional V segments, including TRBV6-2 and TRBV6-3, so those segments were excluded. In an earlier analysis of some 640 of the donors, most TCR beta V segments were observed in productive rearrangements about 90% or about 30% of the time, broadly matching IMGT annotations. According to the authors, the approach could potentially be generalized to other disease states and immunological phenotypes.

In total, roughly 670 healthy bone marrow donors made up the cohort. Cohort members were all nominally healthy when sampled, although unrecorded immune exposures were likely present. The donor was CMV seronegative and was included in the group of 352 seronegative cohort members. A peripheral blood sample was collected from each donor, and TCR beta sequencing was performed on peripheral blood mononuclear cells. Genomic DNA was extracted from the blood cell samples with the Qiagen DNeasy Blood Extraction Kit. A note on this clone: Its antigen specificity is not known. One base away there is no much larger clone; base qualities are not given.

Preparation of the library involved the immunoSEQ multiplex PCR assay. The multiplex PCR relied on a mix of 60 forward primers for TCR Vbeta segments and 13 reverse primers for TCR Jbeta segments. The CDR3 region of rearranged TCR beta genes was amplified from genomic DNA by a multiplex PCR assay. The amplified TCR beta libraries were sequenced on the Illumina HiSeq System as 87-base-pair reads. The study's own analysis went as follows. A later analysis counted 65 million to 90 million unique TCR beta chains across the 666 repertoires, and around 9.9 million of these chains were shared by at least two donors. To remove PCR and sequencing errors, raw reads were error-corrected and collapsed into unique sequences using a nearest-neighbor algorithm that merged closely related sequences. V, D and J gene segments were assigned by aligning CDR3 sequences to IMGT reference sequences. For a sequence to be retained, a match of at least six nucleotides was required to both a V gene segment and a J gene segment. A rearrangement counted as productive if the CDR3 had no stop codons and remained in frame with V and J, and every other rearrangement counted as non-productive. CDR3 was defined according to IMGT convention as the region running from the second conserved V-encoded cysteine to the conserved J-encoded phenylalanine. In an earlier analysis of roughly 610 of the donors, sequences lacking an unambiguous match to a single V gene segment were excluded. In an earlier analysis of 587 of the donors, a V segment was called functional when productive rearrangements were above 56.7%, and segregating when the standard deviation between donors exceeded 5%. A statistical classification framework was built for diagnosing cytomegalovirus status from the catalog of TCR beta chain sequences. V and J gene assignment, in a later analysis, came from comparing TCR nucleotide sequences with IMGT/GENE-DB human TR gene sequences. The TCRdist pipeline was used in a later analysis to assign CDR3 sequences and most-parsimonious VDJ recombination scenarios. A later analysis defined each TCR beta chain by its CDR3 amino acid sequence plus V-gene family, and excluded reads lacking a unique V-gene family. To address suspected cross-contamination and a sequencing artifact, a later analysis removed approximately 590 highly shared, low-generation-probability nucleotide sequences. In a later analysis, a clonal expansion index was calculated for each public chain from normalized within-repertoire ranks of inferred template counts. A later analysis computed generation probabilities with a VDJ recombination model fitted to out-of-frame rearrangements, and checked the results against IGoR. In a later analysis, hypergeometric tests were used to score TCR-TCR, TCR-HLA and TCR-CMV co-occurrence, with a repertoire-size bias correction applied to TCR pairs. In a later analysis, false discovery rates were estimated by permuting HLA or CMV assignments 20 times. In a later analysis, co-occurring TCRs were grouped with DBSCAN, and TCRdist sequence similarity was added when clustering was performed within HLA-allele-positive subsets. Co-occurrence clustering excluded repertoires with fewer than 30,000 or more than 120,000 public chains, plus five with anomalous nucleotide sharing. Not all clones reach the TCRdb copy of this immuneACCESS table, which keeps in-frame sequences only. Checked studies attribute under half of the gap to unresolved V genes and leave the rest unexplained. V and J calls and clone size are given by that table; D and trimming were obtained from the DNA. The sample table records approximately 100,000 clones; roughly 79% of these occur just once. Of the sample, 4.1% falls within the top ten clones.

Reading the germline V gene (reference sequence) gives CDR1 SGHNT and CDR2 YYREEE. The CDR3 sequence holds 15 residues, the cysteine and phenylalanine included. Only the CDR3 part of the read is kept: 45 bases, read in frame from the first base. V is reduced by 0 bases and J by 2 bases, leaving a spacing of 11 bases between them. Sequencing was carried out using PBMCs. This clonotype originated in a man in his forties or fifties in good health and CMV-seronegative. This chain joins TRBV5-4 to TRBJ1-2; the D segment could be TRBD1, given 6 matching bases. The nucleotides read TGTGCCAGCAGCTTGGACGCCAGGGGAAACTATGGCTACACCTTC. Its protein is CASSLDARGNYGYTF.